Listed below are T cell receptor beta chains from one sample, sequenced in a study of human T cells and chemical hapten exposure. Each CDR3 protein is one row after TCRdb ran MiXCR on the RACE reads. Among about 140,000 distinct CDR3 sequences listed, approximately 10% were seen once. This sample comprised whole blood, obtained in connection with sensitization to the hapten diphenylcyclopropenone (DPC). These receptors all stem from a woman in her forties or fifties with alopecia areata. Some clones in this sample may be carry-over from other donors' samples. Each CDR3 is given without its conserved first and last residue. Fields, in order: V gene, J gene, CDR3 protein.

>TRBV30|TRBJ2-7
AWSKGTWYEQY
>TRBV9|TRBJ2-1
ASSVSEGPYNEQF
>TRBV7-2|TRBJ2-3
ASSLGGLAGLPVDTQY
>TRBV29-1|TRBJ2-2
SVEGVRRGGELF
>TRBV28|TRBJ2-5
ASSPSGGAETQY
>TRBV20-1|TRBJ2-2
SARDRDRGTGELF
>TRBV18|TRBJ2-7
ASSPLRSKEQY
>TRBV5-1|TRBJ1-5
ASSWGTGGSNQPQH
>TRBV5-6|TRBJ2-7
ASSLGLAGTSPYEQY
>TRBV7-3|TRBJ2-3
ASSLHPSPPPDTQY
>TRBV6-2/TRBV6-3|TRBJ2-1
ASSYGDRAYNEQF
>TRBV20-1|TRBJ1-1
SATGLLTIGAF
>TRBV9|TRBJ2-7
ASSVFPRDYHEQY
>TRBV28|TRBJ2-7
ARSSPMGQGAYEQY
>TRBV25-1|TRBJ2-1
ASSIQGYNEQF
>TRBV21-1|TRBJ2-2
ASTTRGPGSCF
>TRBV30|TRBJ1-5
AWSVSPYNQPQH
>TRBV11-2|TRBJ2-7
ASSLEGTTYEQY
>TRBV6-6|TRBJ2-4
ASSYQGGGLKNIQY
>TRBV5-1|TRBJ2-7
ASSLGAGSSYEQY
>TRBV29-1|TRBJ2-5
SVEWLAGAGQY
>TRBV20-1|TRBJ2-7
SARDLGLAGATYEQY
>TRBV7-2|TRBJ2-1
ASSTIAGPSYNEQF
>TRBV19|TRBJ2-6
ASSGGALSGANVLT
>TRBV9|TRBJ2-3
ASSVTGRGMQGDTQY
>TRBV28|TRBJ2-3
ASTGGGGTDTQY
>TRBV29-1|TRBJ2-5
SVGSGAETQY
>TRBV4-1|TRBJ2-5
ASSLTETQETQY
>TRBV7-8|TRBJ1-5
ASSLSQGINQPQH
>TRBV7-9|TRBJ2-5
ASSLGSLLETQY
>TRBV20-1|TRBJ2-1
SARWEGRNEQF
>TRBV6-6|TRBJ2-3
ASTLGTDTQY
>TRBV7-6|TRBJ2-1
ASSLAPAGSYNEQF
>TRBV4-2|TRBJ1-1
ASSVARTNTEAF
>TRBV14|TRBJ2-7
ASSPTSGRFYEQY
>TRBV14|TRBJ1-2
ASTPWDRGPHGYT
>TRBV6-4|TRBJ2-1
ASSDSAGQGYNEQF
>TRBV7-9|TRBJ2-5
ASTQRGMTETQY
>TRBV7-8|TRBJ2-7
ASSPMEISGYEQY
>TRBV6-2/TRBV6-3|TRBJ2-1
ASSYSYHEQF
>TRBV27|TRBJ2-5
ASSSPGHIQETQY
>TRBV6-6|TRBJ1-5
ASSAGQPQH
>TRBV3-1|TRBJ1-5
ASSQRGVGSQPQH
>TRBV7-2|TRBJ1-2
ASSLEGPIYGYT
>TRBV19|TRBJ2-7
ASSRDSWRGSYEQY
>TRBV12-3/TRBV12-4|TRBJ2-5
ASSLDGKETQY
>TRBV20-1|TRBJ2-1
SASKSSYNEQF